This is a list of T cell receptor beta chains from one sample in a study of shared clonotypes between healthy human individuals. The table came from immunoSEQ multiplex PCR; TCRdb's copy has only in-frame clones and leaves some out. The sample holds about 2.3 million clones, about nine tenths seen once. Sequencing was performed on naive CD4+ T cells from PBMCs. All receptors derive from a man in his late teens or twenties in good health. Some clones in this sample may be carry-over from other donors' samples. Both conserved end residues are part of each CDR3. A D gene is named only where the DNA matches it firmly. Clone size is shown for a subset of rows, as once, few, many or a class of expanded clone.

clone size: .
J gene: TRBJ2-5
V gene: TRBV11-3
D gene: .
CDR3 DNA: TGTGCCAGCAGCTCTAGGGGCGAGACCCAGTACTTC
CDR3 protein: CASSSRGETQYF

clone size: .
J gene: TRBJ2-5
V gene: TRBV20-1
D gene: .
CDR3 DNA: TGCAGTGCTAAAAGGGGGGAGACCCAGTACTTC
CDR3 protein: CSAKRGETQYF

clone size: .
J gene: TRBJ2-1
V gene: TRBV28
D gene: .
CDR3 DNA: TGTGCCAGCAGTAGGACACCCTACAATGAGCAGTTCTTC
CDR3 protein: CASSRTPYNEQFF

clone size: .
J gene: TRBJ2-3
V gene: TRBV19
D gene: TRBD1
CDR3 DNA: TGTGCCAGTAGCACCGGGACAGGGACAGATACGCAGTATTTT
CDR3 protein: CASSTGTGTDTQYF

clone size: once
J gene: TRBJ2-1
V gene: TRBV7-2
D gene: TRBD2
CDR3 DNA: TGTGCCAGCAGCTTTAGCGGGAGGGTCTACAATGAGCAGTTCTTC
CDR3 protein: CASSFSGRVYNEQFF

clone size: .
J gene: TRBJ1-1
V gene: TRBV5-1
D gene: TRBD1
CDR3 DNA: TGCGCCAGCAGCTTGGACCCAGGGGGGACTGAAGCTTTCTTT
CDR3 protein: CASSLDPGGTEAFF

clone size: .
J gene: TRBJ1-5
V gene: TRBV28
D gene: .
CDR3 DNA: TGTGCCAGCAGTTTAAGACCGTACGGAAGGAGGGCTAGCAATCAGCCCCAGCATTTT
CDR3 protein: CASSLRPYGRRASNQPQHF

clone size: once
J gene: TRBJ2-1
V gene: TRBV5-1
D gene: TRBD2
CDR3 DNA: TGCGCCAGCAGCTACATAGCGGGAGTGAATGAGCAGTTCTTC
CDR3 protein: CASSYIAGVNEQFF

clone size: .
J gene: TRBJ2-5
V gene: TRBV9
D gene: TRBD1
CDR3 DNA: TGTGCCAGCAGCGTGTCCGGGACAGGGGGCCAAGAGACCCAGTACTTC
CDR3 protein: CASSVSGTGGQETQYF

clone size: .
J gene: TRBJ2-7
V gene: TRBV5-1
D gene: .
CDR3 DNA: TGCGCCAGCAGCTTCGGGTTATACTCCTACGAGCAGTACTTC
CDR3 protein: CASSFGLYSYEQYF

clone size: few
J gene: TRBJ1-5
V gene: TRBV7-2
D gene: .
CDR3 DNA: TGTGCCAGCAGCTTAGGTCGTCCGGCCCCCCAGCATTTT
CDR3 protein: CASSLGRPAPQHF

clone size: .
J gene: TRBJ1-2
V gene: TRBV7-8
D gene: TRBD1
CDR3 DNA: TGTGCCAGCAGCTTAGGGGGTAGGGACAGCCCTCAGGGGGCCTTC
CDR3 protein: CASSLGGRDSPQGAF

clone size: .
J gene: TRBJ2-7
V gene: TRBV7-8
D gene: TRBD1
CDR3 DNA: TGTGCCAGCAGCGACGGGACAGTCCCCCGCCAGTACTTC
CDR3 protein: CASSDGTVPRQYF

clone size: .
J gene: TRBJ1-1
V gene: TRBV7-2
D gene: .
CDR3 DNA: TGTGCCAGCAGCTTATGGAACAGCCTGGGCGCTGAAGCTTTCTTT
CDR3 protein: CASSLWNSLGAEAFF

clone size: once
J gene: TRBJ1-2
V gene: TRBV4-1
D gene: .
CDR3 DNA: TGCGCCAGCAGCCCTGGGGACGGACCTAACTATGGCTACACCTTC
CDR3 protein: CASSPGDGPNYGYTF

clone size: .
J gene: TRBJ2-5
V gene: TRBV9
D gene: .
CDR3 DNA: TGTGCCAGCAGCGTAGGCTTGCGGGCCCAGGAGACCCAGTACTTC
CDR3 protein: CASSVGLRAQETQYF

clone size: once
J gene: TRBJ1-5
V gene: TRBV28
D gene: TRBD1
CDR3 DNA: TGTGCCAGCAGTTTTCACCCCAGACAGGGGGTTAACAATCAGCCCCAGCATTTT
CDR3 protein: CASSFHPRQGVNNQPQHF

clone size: .
J gene: TRBJ2-7
V gene: TRBV6-5
D gene: .
CDR3 DNA: TGTGCCAGCAGTCTACCAGGGGTCTACGAGCAGTACTTC
CDR3 protein: CASSLPGVYEQYF

clone size: .
J gene: TRBJ1-3
V gene: TRBV15
D gene: .
CDR3 DNA: TGTGCCACCAGCAGAGATAGCTCTGGAAACACCATATATTTT
CDR3 protein: CATSRDSSGNTIYF

clone size: few
J gene: TRBJ2-5
V gene: TRBV14
D gene: .
CDR3 DNA: TGTGCCAGCAGCCGTCAAGAGACCCAGTACTTC
CDR3 protein: CASSRQETQYF

clone size: .
J gene: TRBJ1-3
V gene: TRBV30
D gene: TRBD1
CDR3 DNA: TGTGCCTGGACTAGAAAGGACAGGGTCGGGAACACCATATATTTT
CDR3 protein: CAWTRKDRVGNTIYF

clone size: once
J gene: TRBJ2-7
V gene: TRBV28
D gene: TRBD1
CDR3 DNA: TGTGCCAGCAGTGCGCCCAGACAGGGGGCCTACGAGCAGTACTTC
CDR3 protein: CASSAPRQGAYEQYF

clone size: .
J gene: TRBJ2-1
V gene: TRBV5-4
D gene: TRBD2
CDR3 DNA: TGTGCCAGCAGCTTGGAGGGACTAGCGGGAGGGGCCGGCGAGCAGTTCTTC
CDR3 protein: CASSLEGLAGGAGEQFF

clone size: .
J gene: TRBJ2-3
V gene: TRBV4-3
D gene: TRBD2
CDR3 DNA: TGCGCCAGCAGCCTCGTCCTCCGAGGAGCGGGAGTTGGGACAGATACGCAGTATTTT
CDR3 protein: CASSLVLRGAGVGTDTQYF

clone size: .
J gene: TRBJ2-5
V gene: TRBV5-6
D gene: .
CDR3 DNA: TGTGCCAGCAGCTTGGGTGGGACCCAGTACTTC
CDR3 protein: CASSLGGTQYF

clone size: .
J gene: TRBJ1-1
V gene: TRBV7-3
D gene: .
CDR3 DNA: TGTGCCAGCAGCCTCGGGGCGGGCACTGAAGCTTTCTTT
CDR3 protein: CASSLGAGTEAFF

clone size: .
J gene: TRBJ2-1
V gene: TRBV28
D gene: .
CDR3 DNA: TGTGCCAGCAGTTTCGACCGTTTTGAAGGCGATGAGCAGTTCTTC
CDR3 protein: CASSFDRFEGDEQFF

clone size: .
J gene: TRBJ2-2
V gene: TRBV4-3
D gene: .
CDR3 DNA: TGCGCCAGCAGCCAAGATCATCGGCAACCTACCGGGGAGCTGTTTTTT
CDR3 protein: CASSQDHRQPTGELFF

clone size: .
J gene: TRBJ2-1
V gene: TRBV7-2
D gene: .
CDR3 DNA: TGTGCCAGCAGTCTAGACAGGCTTATCAATGAGCAGTTCTTC
CDR3 protein: CASSLDRLINEQFF

clone size: few
J gene: TRBJ1-1
V gene: TRBV18
D gene: TRBD1
CDR3 DNA: TGTGCCAGCTCACTGGGACAGGGGTTCGGGAACACTGAAGCTTTCTTT
CDR3 protein: CASSLGQGFGNTEAFF

clone size: .
J gene: TRBJ2-2
V gene: TRBV5-1
D gene: .
CDR3 DNA: TGCGCCAGCAGCCCGCTGGGTATAGTGGGCACCGGGGAGCTGTTTTTT
CDR3 protein: CASSPLGIVGTGELFF

clone size: .
J gene: TRBJ1-1
V gene: TRBV7-9
D gene: .
CDR3 DNA: TGTGCCAGCAGTCGGTGGGCAGGCACTGGCACTGAAGCTTTCTTT
CDR3 protein: CASSRWAGTGTEAFF

clone size: .
J gene: TRBJ2-7
V gene: TRBV5-1
D gene: .
CDR3 DNA: TGCGCCAGCAGCTGGGGAGGGGACACGAGCTCCTACGAGCAGTACTTC
CDR3 protein: CASSWGGDTSSYEQYF

clone size: .
J gene: TRBJ1-2
V gene: TRBV28
D gene: .
CDR3 DNA: TGTGCCAGCCAACAGGGTAGCTATGGCTACACCTTC
CDR3 protein: CASQQGSYGYTF

clone size: .
J gene: TRBJ1-2
V gene: TRBV6-5
D gene: .
CDR3 DNA: TGTGCCAGCAGTAAACCGGGACGGTCCTATGGCTACACCTTC
CDR3 protein: CASSKPGRSYGYTF

clone size: .
J gene: TRBJ2-1
V gene: TRBV9
D gene: .
CDR3 DNA: TGTGCCAGCAGCGTAGAGGTCTTGGCAGGCTACAATGAGCAGTTCTTC
CDR3 protein: CASSVEVLAGYNEQFF

clone size: .
J gene: TRBJ2-1
V gene: TRBV5-1
D gene: TRBD2
CDR3 DNA: TGCGCCAGCAGCTCGGCTAGCGGGGCCTCCTACAATGAGCAGTTCTTC
CDR3 protein: CASSSASGASYNEQFF

clone size: .
J gene: TRBJ1-1
V gene: TRBV11-3
D gene: .
CDR3 DNA: TGTGCCAGCAGCTTAGGGCGGGCTAGCACTGAAGCTTTCTTT
CDR3 protein: CASSLGRASTEAFF

clone size: .
J gene: TRBJ2-1
V gene: TRBV7-9
D gene: .
CDR3 DNA: TGTGCCAGCAGCTTAGAGCTTTACAATGAGCAGTTCTTC
CDR3 protein: CASSLELYNEQFF

clone size: .
J gene: TRBJ2-5
V gene: TRBV14
D gene: TRBD1
CDR3 DNA: TGTGCCAGCAGCCAGAACAGGGGAGAGACCCAGTACTTC
CDR3 protein: CASSQNRGETQYF

clone size: .
J gene: TRBJ1-2
V gene: TRBV2
D gene: .
CDR3 DNA: TGTGCCAGCAGTGAGGCCAAACAACTGAGGGGCTACACCTTC
CDR3 protein: CASSEAKQLRGYTF

clone size: .
J gene: TRBJ2-1
V gene: TRBV12-2
D gene: .
CDR3 DNA: TGTGCAAGTCGCTTAGAAACCAGCGGGACTTTACGGGATGAGCAGTTCTTC
CDR3 protein: CASRLETSGTLRDEQFF